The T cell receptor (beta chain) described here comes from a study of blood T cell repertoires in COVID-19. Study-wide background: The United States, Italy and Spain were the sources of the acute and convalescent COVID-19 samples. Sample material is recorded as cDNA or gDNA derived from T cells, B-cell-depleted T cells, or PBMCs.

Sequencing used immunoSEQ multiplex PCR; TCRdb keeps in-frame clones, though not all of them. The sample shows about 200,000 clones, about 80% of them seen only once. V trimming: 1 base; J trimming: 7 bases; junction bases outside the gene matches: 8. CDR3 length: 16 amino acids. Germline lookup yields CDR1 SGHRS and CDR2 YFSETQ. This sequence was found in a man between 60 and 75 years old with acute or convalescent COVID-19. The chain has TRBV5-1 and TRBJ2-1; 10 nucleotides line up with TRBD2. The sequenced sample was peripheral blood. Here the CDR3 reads CASSLTSSGSWNEQFF. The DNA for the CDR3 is TGCGCCAGCAGCTTGACCTCTAGCGGGAGTTGGAATGAGCAGTTCTTC.